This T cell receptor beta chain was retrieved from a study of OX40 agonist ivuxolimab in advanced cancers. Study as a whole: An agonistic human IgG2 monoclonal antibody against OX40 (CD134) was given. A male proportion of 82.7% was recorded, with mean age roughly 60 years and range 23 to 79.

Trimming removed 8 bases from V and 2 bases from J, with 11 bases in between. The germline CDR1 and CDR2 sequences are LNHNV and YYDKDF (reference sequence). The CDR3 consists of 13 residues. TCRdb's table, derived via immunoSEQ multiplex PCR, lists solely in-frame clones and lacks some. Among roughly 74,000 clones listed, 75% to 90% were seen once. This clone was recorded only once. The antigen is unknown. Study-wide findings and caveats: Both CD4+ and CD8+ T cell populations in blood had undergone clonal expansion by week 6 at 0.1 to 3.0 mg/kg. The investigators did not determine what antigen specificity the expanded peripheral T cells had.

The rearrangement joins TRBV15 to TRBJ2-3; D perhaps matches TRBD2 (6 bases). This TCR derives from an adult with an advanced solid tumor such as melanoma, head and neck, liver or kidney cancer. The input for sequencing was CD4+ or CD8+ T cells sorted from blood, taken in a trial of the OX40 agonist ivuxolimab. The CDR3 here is CATRRGATDTQYF. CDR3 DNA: TGTGCCACCCGGCGGGGAGCCACAGATACGCAGTATTTT.